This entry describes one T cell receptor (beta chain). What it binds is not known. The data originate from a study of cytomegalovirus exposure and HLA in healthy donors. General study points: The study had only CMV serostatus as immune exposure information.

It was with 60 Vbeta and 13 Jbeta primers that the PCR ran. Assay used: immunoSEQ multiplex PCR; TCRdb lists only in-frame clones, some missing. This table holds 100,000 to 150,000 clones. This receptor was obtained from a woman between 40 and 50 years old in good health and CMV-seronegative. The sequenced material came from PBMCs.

This chain's CDR3 is CASSRHGAASGAEAFF. As DNA, the CDR3 is TGTGCCAGCAGTCGTCACGGGGCAGCGTCAGGGGCTGAAGCTTTCTTT. The V call is TRBV9, the J call TRBJ1-1; D possibly corresponds to TRBD1 (6 bases). V was clipped by 5 bases and J by 6 bases, with 23 bases between them. Germline-derived CDR1 and CDR2 are SGDLS and YYNGEE. The CDR3 consists of 16 residues.